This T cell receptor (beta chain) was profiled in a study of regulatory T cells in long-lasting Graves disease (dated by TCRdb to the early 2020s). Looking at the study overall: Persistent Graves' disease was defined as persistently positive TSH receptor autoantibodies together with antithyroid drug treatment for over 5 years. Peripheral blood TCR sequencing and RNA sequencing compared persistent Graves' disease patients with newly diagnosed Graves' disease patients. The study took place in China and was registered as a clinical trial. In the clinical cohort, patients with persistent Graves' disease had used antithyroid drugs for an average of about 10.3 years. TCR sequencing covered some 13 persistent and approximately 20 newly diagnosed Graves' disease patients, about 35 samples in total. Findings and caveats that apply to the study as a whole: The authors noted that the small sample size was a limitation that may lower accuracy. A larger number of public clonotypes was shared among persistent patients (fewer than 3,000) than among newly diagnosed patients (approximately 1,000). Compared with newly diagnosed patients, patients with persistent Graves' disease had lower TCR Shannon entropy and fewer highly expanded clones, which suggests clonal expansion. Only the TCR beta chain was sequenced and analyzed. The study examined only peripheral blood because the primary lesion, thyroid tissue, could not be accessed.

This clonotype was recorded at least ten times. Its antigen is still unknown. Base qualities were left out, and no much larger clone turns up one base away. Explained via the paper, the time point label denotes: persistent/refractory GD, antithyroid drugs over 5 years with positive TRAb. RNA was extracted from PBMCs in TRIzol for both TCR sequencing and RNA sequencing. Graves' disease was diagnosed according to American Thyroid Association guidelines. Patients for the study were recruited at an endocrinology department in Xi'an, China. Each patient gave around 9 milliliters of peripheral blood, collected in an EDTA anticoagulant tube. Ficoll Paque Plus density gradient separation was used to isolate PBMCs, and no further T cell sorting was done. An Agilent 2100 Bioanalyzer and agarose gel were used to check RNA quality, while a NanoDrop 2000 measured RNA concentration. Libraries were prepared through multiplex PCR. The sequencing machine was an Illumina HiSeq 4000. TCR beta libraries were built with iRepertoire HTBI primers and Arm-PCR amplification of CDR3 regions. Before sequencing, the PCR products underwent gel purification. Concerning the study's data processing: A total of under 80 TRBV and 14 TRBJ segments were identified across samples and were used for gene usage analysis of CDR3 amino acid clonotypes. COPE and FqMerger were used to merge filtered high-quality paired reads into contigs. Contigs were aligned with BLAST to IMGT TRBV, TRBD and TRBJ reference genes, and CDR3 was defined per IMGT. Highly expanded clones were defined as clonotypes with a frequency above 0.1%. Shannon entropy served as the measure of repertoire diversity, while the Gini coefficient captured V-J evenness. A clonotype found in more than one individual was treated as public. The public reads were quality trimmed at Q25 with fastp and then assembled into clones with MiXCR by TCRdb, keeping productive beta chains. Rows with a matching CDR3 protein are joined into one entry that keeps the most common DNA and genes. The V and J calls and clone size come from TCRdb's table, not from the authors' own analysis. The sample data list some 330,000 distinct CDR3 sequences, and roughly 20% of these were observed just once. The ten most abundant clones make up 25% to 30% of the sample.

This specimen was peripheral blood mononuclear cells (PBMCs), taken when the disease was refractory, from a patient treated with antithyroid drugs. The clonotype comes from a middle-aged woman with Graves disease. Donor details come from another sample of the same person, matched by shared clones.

CDR3 region: CASSLTQGGEKLFF. The DNA is as follows: TGTGCCAGCAGTTTAACACAGGGAGGTGAAAAACTGTTTTTT. The sequence is built from TRBV28 and TRBJ1-4, and the D gene may be TRBD1, 6 bases matching. Sequences MDHEN (CDR1) and SYDVKM (CDR2) are obtained from the germline V gene. The V end loses 2 bases and the J end loses 7 bases, and a stretch of 11 bases separates them. The CDR3 runs 14 amino acids, cysteine and phenylalanine included. Of the read, only the CDR3 DNA is kept; its 42 bases are in frame from base 1.